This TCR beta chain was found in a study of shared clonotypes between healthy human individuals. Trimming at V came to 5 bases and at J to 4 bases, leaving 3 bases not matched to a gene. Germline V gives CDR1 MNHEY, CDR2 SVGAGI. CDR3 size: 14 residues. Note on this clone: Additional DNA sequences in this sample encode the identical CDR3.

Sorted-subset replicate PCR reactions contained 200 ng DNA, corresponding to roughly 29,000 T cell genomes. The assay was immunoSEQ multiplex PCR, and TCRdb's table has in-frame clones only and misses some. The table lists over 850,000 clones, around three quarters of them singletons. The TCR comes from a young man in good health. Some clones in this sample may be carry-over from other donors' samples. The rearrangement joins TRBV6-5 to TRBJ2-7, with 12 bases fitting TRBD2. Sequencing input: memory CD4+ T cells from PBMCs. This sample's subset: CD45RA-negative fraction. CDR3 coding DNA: TGTGCCAGCAGTAAACTAGCGGGAGGTTACGAGCAGTACTTC. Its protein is CASSKLAGGYEQYF.